The entry below gives a single T cell receptor beta chain sequence along with its context. The data originate from a study of blood T cell repertoires in COVID-19. About the research overall: Donors in the United States, Italy and Spain gave samples during acute or convalescent COVID-19. From T cells, B-cell-depleted T cells, or PBMCs came the material, which was cDNA or gDNA.

In the original processing: Estimates of nucleated cell counts were drawn from the amplification of reference gene primers. The method was immunoSEQ multiplex PCR; TCRdb's version includes in-frame clones alone and lacks a portion of them. V, J and clone size derive from that table, while D and trimming were established from the DNA sequence. The sample consists of 150,000 to 160,000 clones, 75% to 90% of them appearing once. Sequencing was performed on peripheral blood. This clonotype was sampled from a woman between 35 and 50 years old with acute or convalescent COVID-19.

CDR3 sequence: CASRTGGSYNEQFF. The CDR3 DNA is TGTGCCAGCAGGACAGGAGGATCCTACAATGAGCAGTTCTTC. The gene calls are TRBV27 and TRBJ2-1, with D perhaps TRBD1 (6 bases). The CDR3 has 14 amino acids. V lost 6 bases, J lost 1 base, and 10 bases lay in between. Germline V CDR1 and CDR2: MNHEY, SMNVEV (reference sequence).